This T cell receptor beta chain was sequenced for a study of beta chain features in type 1 diabetes. This clone turned up a few times. Its antigen is currently unknown. Germline V CDR1 and CDR2: KGHSH, LQKENI. This CDR3 contains 12 residues. V lost 4 bases, J lost 0 bases, and 3 bases lay in between. The isolated RNA, all of it, was reverse transcribed, so expressed TCRB transcripts were what got sequenced. Sequencing used immunoSEQ multiplex PCR; TCRdb keeps in-frame clones, though not all of them. The data hold more than 250,000 clones, with over 14% observed a single time. Study results and limitations: Cells that show high TCR expression could be over-represented by cDNA sequencing. Significant though moderate, a shortening of TCRB CDR3s appeared in all four CD4+ subsets of Type 1 diabetes patients. Resolution of whether HLA type affects TCRB rearrangement was not achieved here.

J is TRBJ1-1 and V is TRBV18, with unresolved D. The sequence was collected from a man younger than 30 with type 1 diabetes. Sequenced input: naive CD4+ T cells from blood. CDR3 region: CASSRMNTEAFF. The CDR3 nucleotides are TGTGCCAGCTCACGTATGAACACTGAAGCTTTCTTT.